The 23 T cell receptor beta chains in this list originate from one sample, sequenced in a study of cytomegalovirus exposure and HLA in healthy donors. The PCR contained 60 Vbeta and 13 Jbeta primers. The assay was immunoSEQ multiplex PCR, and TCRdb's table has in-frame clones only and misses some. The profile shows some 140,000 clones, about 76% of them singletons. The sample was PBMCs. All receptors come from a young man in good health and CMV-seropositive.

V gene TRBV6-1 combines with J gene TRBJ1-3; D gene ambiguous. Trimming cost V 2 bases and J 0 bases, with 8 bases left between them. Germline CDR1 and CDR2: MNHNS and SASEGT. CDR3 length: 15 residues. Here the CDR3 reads CASSELVSSGNTIYF. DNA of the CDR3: TGTGCCAGCAGTGAATTGGTGAGCTCTGGAAACACCATATATTTT.

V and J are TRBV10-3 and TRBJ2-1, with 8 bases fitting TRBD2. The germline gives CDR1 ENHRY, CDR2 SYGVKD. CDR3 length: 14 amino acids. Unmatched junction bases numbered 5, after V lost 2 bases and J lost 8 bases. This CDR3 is CAISEGGGPDEQFF. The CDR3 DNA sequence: TGTGCCATCAGTGAGGGCGGGGGGCCGGATGAGCAGTTCTTC.

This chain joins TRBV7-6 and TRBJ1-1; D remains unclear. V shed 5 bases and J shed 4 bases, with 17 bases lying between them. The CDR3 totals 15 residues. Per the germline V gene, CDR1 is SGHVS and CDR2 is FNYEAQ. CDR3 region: CASSLTQSLITEAFF. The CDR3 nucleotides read TGTGCCAGCAGCCTCACACAGAGTTTGATCACTGAAGCTTTCTTT.

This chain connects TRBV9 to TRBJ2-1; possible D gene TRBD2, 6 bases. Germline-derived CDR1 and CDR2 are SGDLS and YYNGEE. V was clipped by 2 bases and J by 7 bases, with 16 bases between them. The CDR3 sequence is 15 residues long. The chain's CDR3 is CASSVWAAGGNEQFF. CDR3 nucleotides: TGTGCCAGCAGCGTCTGGGCTGCCGGAGGGAATGAGCAGTTCTTC.

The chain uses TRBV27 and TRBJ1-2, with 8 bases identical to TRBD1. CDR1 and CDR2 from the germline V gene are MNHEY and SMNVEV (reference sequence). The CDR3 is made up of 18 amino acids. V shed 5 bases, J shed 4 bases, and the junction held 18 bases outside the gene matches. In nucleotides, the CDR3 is TGTGCCAGCAGTCCCAATCCCGGACAGGGACCGGGGGGCTATGGCTACACCTTC. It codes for CASSPNPGQGPGGYGYTF.

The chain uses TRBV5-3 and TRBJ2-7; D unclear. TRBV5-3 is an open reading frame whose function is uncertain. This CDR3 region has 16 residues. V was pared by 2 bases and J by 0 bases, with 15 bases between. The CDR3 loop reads CARSFGADADSYEQYF. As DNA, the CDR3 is TGTGCCAGAAGCTTCGGCGCGGATGCTGACTCCTACGAGCAGTACTTC.

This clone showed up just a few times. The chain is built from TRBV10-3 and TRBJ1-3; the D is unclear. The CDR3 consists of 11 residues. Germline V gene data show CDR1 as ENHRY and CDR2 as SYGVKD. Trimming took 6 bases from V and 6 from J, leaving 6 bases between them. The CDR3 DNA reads TGTGCCATCAGCGACACAAACACCATATATTTT. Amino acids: CAISDTNTIYF.

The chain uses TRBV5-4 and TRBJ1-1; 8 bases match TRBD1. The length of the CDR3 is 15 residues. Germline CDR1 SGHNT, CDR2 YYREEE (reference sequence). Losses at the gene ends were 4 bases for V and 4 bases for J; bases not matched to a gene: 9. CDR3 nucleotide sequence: TGTGCCAGCAGCGCTAACAGGGGGGTGGGCACTGAAGCTTTCTTT. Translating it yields CASSANRGVGTEAFF.

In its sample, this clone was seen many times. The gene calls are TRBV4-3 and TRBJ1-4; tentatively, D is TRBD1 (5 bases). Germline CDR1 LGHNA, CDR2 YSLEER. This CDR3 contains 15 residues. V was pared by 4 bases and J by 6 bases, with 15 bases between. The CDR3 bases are TGCGCCAGCAGCCTCAGCGGGACTCCGGATGAAAAACTGTTTTTT. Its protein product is CASSLSGTPDEKLFF.

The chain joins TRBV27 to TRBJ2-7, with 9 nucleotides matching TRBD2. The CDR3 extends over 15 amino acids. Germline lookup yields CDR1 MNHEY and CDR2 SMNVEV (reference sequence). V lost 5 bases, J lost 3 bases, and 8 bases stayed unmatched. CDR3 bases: TGTGCCAGCAGTATTAGCGGGAGTGTACTCTACGAGCAGTACTTC. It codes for CASSISGSVLYEQYF.

The CDR3, as DNA: TGTGCCAGCAGTCCAGGGGGAAATTCACCCCTCCACTTT. It translates to CASSPGGNSPLHF. This sequence joins TRBV6-4 and TRBJ1-6; TRBD1 matches 7 bases. Trimming cost V 5 bases and J 7 bases; bases outside gene matches: 2. The CDR3 sequence is 13 residues long. Germline lookup yields CDR1 MRHNA and CDR2 SNTAGT.

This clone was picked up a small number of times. DNA of the CDR3: TGCGCCAGCAGCCCAGGGACAGGGGAGTTGCGTGGCTACACCTTC. Translated, it gives CASSPGTGELRGYTF. V gene TRBV5-1 combines with J gene TRBJ1-2; 10 nucleotides line up with TRBD1. Germline loops: CDR1 SGHRS, CDR2 YFSETQ. CDR3 length: 15 residues. The V and J ends lost 4 bases and 7 bases, in that order; junction bases with no gene match: 10.

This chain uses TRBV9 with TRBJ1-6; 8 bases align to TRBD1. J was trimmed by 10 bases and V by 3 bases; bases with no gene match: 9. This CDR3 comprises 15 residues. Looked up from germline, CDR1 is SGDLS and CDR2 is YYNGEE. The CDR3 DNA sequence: TGTGCCAGCAGCGCCAAGATACAGGGGGACTCACCCCTCCACTTT. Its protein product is CASSAKIQGDSPLHF.

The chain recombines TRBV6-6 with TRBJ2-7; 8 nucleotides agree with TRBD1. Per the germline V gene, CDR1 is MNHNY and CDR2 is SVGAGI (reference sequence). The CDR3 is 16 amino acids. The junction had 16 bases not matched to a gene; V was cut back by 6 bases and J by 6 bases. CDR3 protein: CASSLFETGDRGEQYF. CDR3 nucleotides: TGTGCCAGCAGCTTGTTTGAGACAGGGGATCGTGGCGAGCAGTACTTC.

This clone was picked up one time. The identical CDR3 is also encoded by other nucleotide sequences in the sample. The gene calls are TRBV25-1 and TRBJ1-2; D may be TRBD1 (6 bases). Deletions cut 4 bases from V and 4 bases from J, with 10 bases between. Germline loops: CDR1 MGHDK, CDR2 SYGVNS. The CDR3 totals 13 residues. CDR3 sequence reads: CASSAGQLYGYTF. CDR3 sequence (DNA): TGTGCCAGCAGTGCGGGACAACTCTATGGCTACACCTTC.

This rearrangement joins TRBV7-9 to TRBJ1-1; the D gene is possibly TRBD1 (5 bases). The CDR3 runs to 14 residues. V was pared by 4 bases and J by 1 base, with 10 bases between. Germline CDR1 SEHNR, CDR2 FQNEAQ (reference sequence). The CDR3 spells CASSYGRGNTEAFF. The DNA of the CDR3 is TGTGCCAGCAGCTACGGTAGGGGGAACACTGAAGCTTTCTTT.

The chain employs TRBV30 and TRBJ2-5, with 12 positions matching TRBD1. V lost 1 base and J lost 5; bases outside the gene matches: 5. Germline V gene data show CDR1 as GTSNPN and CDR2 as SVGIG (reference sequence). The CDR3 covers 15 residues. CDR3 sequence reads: CAWSEGTGGSETQYF. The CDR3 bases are TGTGCCTGGAGTGAAGGGACAGGGGGCTCCGAGACCCAGTACTTC.

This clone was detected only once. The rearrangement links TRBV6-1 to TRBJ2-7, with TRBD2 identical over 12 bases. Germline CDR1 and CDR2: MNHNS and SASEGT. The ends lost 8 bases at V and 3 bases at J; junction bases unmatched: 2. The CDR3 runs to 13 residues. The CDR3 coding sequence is TGTGCCAGCGGACTAGCGGGGTACTACGAGCAGTACTTC. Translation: CASGLAGYYEQYF.

The CDR3 bases are TGTGCCAGTAAGGCCAGACAGGGTGGGAGCAATCAGCCCCAGCATTTT. Translation: CASKARQGGSNQPQHF. This chain uses TRBV19 with TRBJ1-5, with 7 nucleotides matching TRBD1. Germline V gene sequence: CDR1 LNHDA, CDR2 SQIVND (reference sequence). This CDR3 has 16 residues. V was clipped by 7 bases and J by 1 base; unmatched bases: 10.

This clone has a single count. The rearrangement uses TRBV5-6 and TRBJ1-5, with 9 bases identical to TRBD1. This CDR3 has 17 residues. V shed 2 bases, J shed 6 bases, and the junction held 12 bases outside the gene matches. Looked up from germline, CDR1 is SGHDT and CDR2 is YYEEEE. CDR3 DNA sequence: TGTGCCAGCAGCTTAACCGGGACAGGGATGGGAAGTCAGCCCCAGCATTTT. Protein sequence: CASSLTGTGMGSQPQHF.

CDR3 protein: CASSLAGRSRVTNTEAFF. The DNA of the CDR3 is TGTGCCAGCAGCTTAGCGGGGAGATCAAGGGTGACGAACACTGAAGCTTTCTTT. The V call is TRBV7-8, the J call TRBJ1-1; unclear D gene. With 0 bases removed from V and 1 base from J, the gap between germline ends came to 18 bases. This CDR3 comprises 18 residues. Germline V gene sequence: CDR1 SGHVS, CDR2 FQNEAQ.

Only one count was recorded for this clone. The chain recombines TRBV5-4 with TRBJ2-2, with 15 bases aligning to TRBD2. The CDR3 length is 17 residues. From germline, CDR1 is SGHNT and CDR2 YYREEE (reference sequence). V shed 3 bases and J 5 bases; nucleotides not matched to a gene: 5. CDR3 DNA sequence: TGTGCCAGCAGCTGGGGACTAGCGGGAGGTTATACCGGGGAGCTGTTTTTT. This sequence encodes CASSWGLAGGYTGELFF.

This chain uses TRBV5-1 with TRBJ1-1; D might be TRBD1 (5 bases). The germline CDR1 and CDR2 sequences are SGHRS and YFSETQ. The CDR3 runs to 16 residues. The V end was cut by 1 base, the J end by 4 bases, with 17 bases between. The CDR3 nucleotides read TGCGCCAGCAGCTTGAGGGCAGGGAATGAGCGCACTGAAGCTTTCTTT. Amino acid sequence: CASSLRAGNERTEAFF.